This TCR beta chain was documented in a study of Ad26.COV2.S vaccination and SARS-CoV-2 variants. Looking at the study overall: Donor was one of the participants in the Ad26.COV2.S arm of the COV1001 trial. Administration of Ad26.COV2.S was intramuscular, either once or twice 56 days apart.

J gave up 5 bases and V 1 base, and 8 bases lay outside the gene matches. The CDR3 has 17 residues. The germline gives CDR1 MGHRA, CDR2 YSYEKL. Study observations and caveats: Participants given vaccine showed non-spike TCR breadth similar to that of placebo recipients.

Treatment described: 15 to 20 received Ad26.COV2.S at low or high dose, single or two shots; about 5 received placebo; per-sample allocation not given. The study sampled participants on day 63 after the first vaccine or placebo injection. An Ad26 vector was used to express Wuhan-strain SARS-CoV-2 spike as the vaccine. Sequenced by immunoSEQ multiplex PCR; TCRdb stores in-frame clones only, minus some. The sample holds roughly 330,000 clones, under 90% seen once. Comment on this clone: The antigen remains unidentified.

This TCR derives from a person between 18 and 60 years old who received the Ad26.COV2.S COVID-19 vaccine or a placebo. The sequenced sample was peripheral blood, obtained in a trial of Ad26.COV2.S vaccine versus placebo. V is TRBV4-1 and J is TRBJ1-5; 10 nucleotides agree with TRBD1. The CDR3 DNA reads as TGCGCCAGCAGCCAAGTATGGGTGGGGACAGGGGATCAGCCCCAGCATTTT. This translates into CASSQVWVGTGDQPQHF.